This T cell receptor (beta chain) was recorded in a study of molecular identifiers for immune sequencing clone quantification. Ten or more counts support this clonotype. Listed TCR primers and previously described methods were used for bulk TCR libraries. MiXCR, run by TCRdb on the PCR reads, gives a single entry per CDR3 protein. The data hold over 70,000 distinct CDR3 sequences, with roughly 25% observed a single time. V shed 5 bases and J shed 0 bases, with 16 bases lying between them. From germline, CDR1 is SEHNR and CDR2 FQNEAQ (reference sequence). The CDR3 length is 16 residues. The receptor comes from a human donor in good health. Some libraries in this study had Jurkat cell RNA spiked in. The chain combines TRBV7-9 with TRBJ2-5, with D perhaps matching TRBD1 (5 bases). The sequencing sample was made of naive CD8+ T cells from blood, with Jurkat cell RNA spiked in. Subset defined: FACS-sorted CD8+CD4-CCR7+CD45RA+ naive T cells. CDR3 coding DNA: TGTGCCAGCAGCCAGGGTGGCTTGACGTACCAAGAGACCCAGTACTTC. This gives the protein CASSQGGLTYQETQYF.